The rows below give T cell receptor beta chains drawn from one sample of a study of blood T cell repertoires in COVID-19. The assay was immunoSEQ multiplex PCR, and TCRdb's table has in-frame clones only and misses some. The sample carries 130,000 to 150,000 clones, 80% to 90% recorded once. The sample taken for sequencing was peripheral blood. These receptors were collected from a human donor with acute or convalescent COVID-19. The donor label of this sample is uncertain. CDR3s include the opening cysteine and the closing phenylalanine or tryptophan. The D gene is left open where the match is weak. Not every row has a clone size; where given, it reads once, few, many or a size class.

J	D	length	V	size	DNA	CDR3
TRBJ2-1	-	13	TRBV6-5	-	TGTGCCAGCAGCCGAGCGGCCTACAATGAGCAGTTCTTC	CASSRAAYNEQFF
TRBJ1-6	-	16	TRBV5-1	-	TGCGCCAGCAGCCCGAGGGGGGGGCTCGGTAATTCACCCCTCCACTTT	CASSPRGGLGNSPLHF
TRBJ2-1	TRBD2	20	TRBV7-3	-	TGTGCCAGCAGCTCCCTCGTGGTAGCGGGAGCAAAGTCCTCCTACAATGAGCAGTTCTTC	CASSSLVVAGAKSSYNEQFF
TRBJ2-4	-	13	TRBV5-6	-	TGTGCCAGCAGCTTGGCGGGGAAAAACATTCAGTACTTC	CASSLAGKNIQYF
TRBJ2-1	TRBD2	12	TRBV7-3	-	TGTGCCAGCAGCCGGGGGGGTAATGAGCAGTTCTTC	CASSRGGNEQFF
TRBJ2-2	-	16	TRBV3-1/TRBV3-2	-	TGTGCCAGCAGCCCCCCGGAGGGGTGGAGGACCGGGGAGCTGTTTTTT	CASSPPEGWRTGELFF
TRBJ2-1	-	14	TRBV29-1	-	TGCAGCGTTGGCGGGCCTTTCTCCTACAATGAGCAGTTCTTC	CSVGGPFSYNEQFF
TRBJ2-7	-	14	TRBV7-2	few	TGTGCCAGCAGCTCAGCGGGTTCCGCGAGGGAGCAGTACTTC	CASSSAGSAREQYF
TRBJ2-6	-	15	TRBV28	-	TGTGCCAGCAGCCTAGACAGCTCTGGGGCCAACGTCCTGACTTTC	CASSLDSSGANVLTF
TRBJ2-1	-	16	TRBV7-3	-	TGTGCCAGCAGCGACCTAAGCGGGTGGAACTCCAATGAGCAGTTCTTC	CASSDLSGWNSNEQFF
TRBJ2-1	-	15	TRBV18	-	TGTGCCAGCTCACCACCGGCCCCGGCGGGGAATGAGCAGTTCTTC	CASSPPAPAGNEQFF
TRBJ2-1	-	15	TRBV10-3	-	TGTGCCATCAGTGAGTCGAGCAACTCCTACAATGAGCAGTTCTTC	CAISESSNSYNEQFF
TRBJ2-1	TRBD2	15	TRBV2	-	TGTGCCAGCAGTGAAATAATAGCGGGAGGCGGTGAGCAGTTCTTC	CASSEIIAGGGEQFF
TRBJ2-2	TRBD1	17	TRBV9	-	TGTGCCAGCAGCTCTCCATGGGACAGGGCGAACACCGGGGAGCTGTTTTTT	CASSSPWDRANTGELFF
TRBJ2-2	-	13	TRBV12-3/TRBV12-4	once	TGTGCCAGCAGCCGCGGGGCCTCCGGGGAGCTGTTTTTT	CASSRGASGELFF
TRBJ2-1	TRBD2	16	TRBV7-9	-	TGTGCCAGCAGCCAGAGCGGGGGTGACCCCTACAATGAGCAGTTCTTC	CASSQSGGDPYNEQFF
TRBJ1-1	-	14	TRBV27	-	TGTGCCAGCAGTTGGAGGGGATTGAACACTGAAGCTTTCTTT	CASSWRGLNTEAFF
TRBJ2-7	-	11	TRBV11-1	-	TGTGCCAGCAGCACTTCCTACGAGCAGTACTTC	CASSTSYEQYF
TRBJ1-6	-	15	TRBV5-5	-	TGTGCCAGCAGCTTGGGAGGAGCCTATAATTCACCCCTCCACTTT	CASSLGGAYNSPLHF
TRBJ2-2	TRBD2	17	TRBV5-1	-	TGCGCCAGCACCACCCCGCGGGGCGGGGGGAACACCGGGGAGCTGTTTTTT	CASTTPRGGGNTGELFF
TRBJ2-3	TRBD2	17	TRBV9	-	TGTGCCAGCAGCGCAACCACCACCGGGACTATCACAGATACGCAGTATTTT	CASSATTTGTITDTQYF
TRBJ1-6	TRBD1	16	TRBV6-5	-	TGTGCCAGCAGTTACTCACCGGGACAGGGGATTTCACCCCTCCACTTT	CASSYSPGQGISPLHF
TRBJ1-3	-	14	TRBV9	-	TGTGCCAGCAGCGTGGGAGCTTCGTCTCGAACCATATATTTT	CASSVGASSRTIYF